The clone carrying this T cell receptor (beta chain) has more than one count but fewer than ten. Treatment specified: preoperative locoregional IRX-2 cytokine immunotherapy. This phase Ib study tested locoregional IRX-2 cytokine immunotherapy given before surgery. Repertoires were generated with immunoSEQ multiplex PCR, while TCRdb's copy carries only in-frame clones and drops some. The sample yields tens of thousands of clones, roughly 89% seen once. The CDR3 loop spans 15 amino acids. With 2 bases removed from V and 4 bases from J, the gap between germline ends came to 15 bases. Germline lookup yields CDR1 MNHGY and CDR2 SAAAGT. These data are taken from a study of preoperative IRX-2 immunotherapy in early breast cancer.

The source is a human donor with breast cancer. The V gene is TRBV6-8, the J gene TRBJ2-7; tentatively, D is TRBD1 (6 bases). The source was tumor tissue, collected after IRX-2 immunotherapy. The CDR3 sequence is CASSYPGQGKYEQYF. In DNA form, the CDR3 reads TGTGCCAGCAGTTACCCGGGGCAGGGGAAGTACGAGCAGTACTTC.